The rows below give T cell receptor beta chains drawn from one sample of a study of blood T cell repertoires in COVID-19. Clones were sequenced by immunoSEQ multiplex PCR, and TCRdb holds only the in-frame ones, with some missing. The sample has a few hundred thousand clones, 87% seen once; the top ten hold about 2.2%. Sequencing used peripheral blood. These receptors were obtained from a woman aged 45 to 65 who had recovered from COVID-19. CDR3s include the opening cysteine and the closing phenylalanine or tryptophan. A D gene is named only where the DNA matches it firmly. Clone size, where shown, is once, few, many, or a class for clones that have expanded.

TRBV18	TRBJ1-1	TRBD1	.	CASSPYRGGSVTEAFF	TGTGCCAGCTCACCGTACAGGGGAGGTTCGGTCACTGAAGCTTTCTTT
TRBV11-2	TRBJ1-6	.	.	CASSLGVSPLHF	TGTGCCAGCAGCTTAGGAGTATCACCCCTCCACTTT
TRBV5-4	TRBJ1-1	TRBD1	few	CASSFNGQGAGDTEAFF	TGTGCCAGCAGCTTCAATGGACAGGGGGCTGGGGACACTGAAGCTTTCTTT
TRBV11-2	TRBJ2-3	.	.	CASSLVGGVPTDTQYF	TGTGCCAGCAGCTTAGTAGGGGGTGTTCCCACAGATACGCAGTATTTT
TRBV5-1	TRBJ2-5	.	once	CASSRSSSEETQYF	TGCGCCAGCAGCCGGAGTAGTAGTGAAGAGACCCAGTACTTC
TRBV7-2	TRBJ2-5	.	.	CASSPGPRVEETQYF	TGTGCCAGCAGCCCCGGGCCCAGGGTCGAAGAGACCCAGTACTTC
TRBV5-4	TRBJ2-7	TRBD1	.	CASSLGQGSSYEQYF	TGTGCCAGCAGCTTGGGACAGGGGAGCTCCTACGAGCAGTACTTC
TRBV7-2	TRBJ2-7	.	.	CASRFGLTSSYEQYF	TGTGCCAGCCGCTTCGGTCTTACTAGCTCCTACGAGCAGTACTTC
TRBV30	TRBJ2-1	TRBD2	.	CAWSEQGLAPYNEQFF	TGTGCCTGGAGTGAGCAGGGACTAGCCCCGTACAATGAGCAGTTCTTC
TRBV10-1	TRBJ2-7	.	few	CASRRTSSSYEQYF	TGCGCCAGCAGGAGGACATCAAGCTCCTACGAGCAGTACTTC
TRBV4-1	TRBJ2-5	.	.	CASSPTRGAETQYF	TGCGCCAGCAGCCCGACTAGGGGAGCGGAGACCCAGTACTTC
TRBV19	TRBJ1-5	TRBD1	once	CASSIVRGDRVFNQPQHF	TGTGCCAGTAGTATAGTTAGAGGTGACAGGGTGTTCAATCAGCCCCAGCATTTT
TRBV6-5	TRBJ1-5	.	once	CASSPTGGSNQPQHF	TGTGCCAGCAGTCCGACGGGGGGCTCCAATCAGCCCCAGCATTTT
TRBV5-8	TRBJ1-5	.	.	CASSLGGNSNQPQHF	TGTGCCAGCAGCTTGGGAGGGAATAGCAATCAGCCCCAGCATTTT
TRBV9	TRBJ1-1	.	.	CASSVGRGSGLNTEAFF	TGTGCCAGCAGCGTAGGTCGGGGGTCCGGCCTGAACACTGAAGCTTTCTTT
TRBV30	TRBJ1-3	.	.	CAWELGGADTIYF	TGTGCCTGGGAGTTGGGGGGGGCTGACACCATATATTTT
TRBV27	TRBJ2-7	TRBD2	.	CASSLMGGRDLQGEQYF	TGTGCCAGCAGTTTAATGGGGGGGAGGGACCTCCAGGGCGAGCAGTACTTC
TRBV28	TRBJ1-2	TRBD1	.	CASSLVTGGYGYTF	TGTGCCAGCAGTTTGGTGACAGGGGGCTATGGCTACACCTTC
TRBV5-1	TRBJ2-5	.	.	CASSFTGPYQETQYF	TGCGCCAGCAGCTTCACGGGTCCCTACCAAGAGACCCAGTACTTC
TRBV5-4	TRBJ1-1	.	.	CASSPQGWGTEAFF	TGTGCCAGCAGCCCTCAGGGTTGGGGCACTGAAGCTTTCTTT
TRBV27	TRBJ1-5	TRBD1	.	CASSYRGRNQPQHF	TGTGCCAGCAGTTACAGGGGGCGAAATCAGCCCCAGCATTTT
TRBV30	TRBJ1-4	.	once	CAWSPAGLATNEKLFF	TGTGCCTGGAGTCCGGCAGGCCTGGCAACTAATGAAAAACTGTTTTTT
TRBV7-3	TRBJ2-6	.	.	CASSSTTGSSGANVLTF	TGTGCCAGCAGCTCTACGACAGGCAGCTCTGGGGCCAACGTCCTGACTTTC
TRBV6-6	TRBJ1-2	TRBD1	.	CASRTGTANYGYTF	TGTGCCAGCAGAACCGGGACAGCCAACTATGGCTACACCTTC
TRBV9	TRBJ2-3	.	.	CASSVGREGELRGTDTQYF	TGTGCCAGCAGCGTAGGGAGAGAGGGGGAGCTCCGAGGCACAGATACGCAGTATTTT
TRBV7-2	TRBJ2-7	TRBD2	.	CASSLGTNSYEQYF	TGTGCCAGCAGCTTGGGGACTAACTCCTACGAGCAGTACTTC
TRBV19	TRBJ2-7	TRBD1	.	CASSIVPLGQGLLYEQYF	TGTGCCAGTAGTATAGTCCCCTTGGGACAGGGACTACTCTACGAGCAGTACTTC
TRBV19	TRBJ2-2	.	few	CASSRGWELFF	TGTGCCAGTAGTCGGGGTTGGGAGCTGTTTTTT
TRBV25-1	TRBJ1-1	TRBD1	.	CASSRNSGTGWNTEAFF	TGTGCCAGCAGCAGAAATTCCGGGACAGGCTGGAACACTGAAGCTTTCTTT
TRBV5-4	TRBJ1-2	TRBD1	.	CASSLGRGRVDGYTF	TGTGCCAGCAGCTTGGGCAGGGGGCGCGTTGATGGCTACACCTTC
TRBV24-1	TRBJ2-2	.	once	CATATQTGPTGELFF	TGTGCCACGGCTACTCAGACAGGACCAACCGGGGAGCTGTTTTTT
TRBV5-1	TRBJ2-3	TRBD1	.	CASSLQGSTDTQYF	TGCGCCAGCAGCTTACAGGGGTCCACAGATACGCAGTATTTT
TRBV2	TRBJ2-1	TRBD2	.	CASSEARRGGHHEQFF	TGTGCCAGCAGTGAAGCGAGGCGGGGGGGCCACCATGAGCAGTTCTTC
TRBV7-8	TRBJ2-3	TRBD1	.	CASSPRQGSSTDTQYF	TGTGCCAGCAGCCCCCGACAGGGATCTAGCACAGATACGCAGTATTTT
TRBV6-2/TRBV6-3	TRBJ2-1	.	once	CASSYSFVGGGLDEQFF	TGTGCCAGCAGTTACTCGTTCGTTGGGGGCGGCTTGGATGAGCAGTTCTTC
TRBV5-1	TRBJ2-5	TRBD1	.	CASSLGQGDRSGETQYF	TGCGCCAGCAGCTTGGGACAGGGGGACCGCTCGGGGGAGACCCAGTACTTC
TRBV3-1/TRBV3-2	TRBJ2-3	.	.	CASSQRGITDTQYF	TGTGCCAGCAGCCAACGGGGAATCACAGATACGCAGTATTTT
TRBV6-5	TRBJ1-1	.	.	CASRQGTNTEAFF	TGTGCCAGCAGGCAGGGGACGAACACTGAAGCTTTCTTT
TRBV5-6	TRBJ2-3	TRBD2	.	CASSLQAGTRTDTQYF	TGTGCCAGCAGCTTACAAGCCGGGACTAGGACAGATACGCAGTATTTT
TRBV6-5	TRBJ1-2	TRBD1	.	CASSRGQAGYTF	TGTGCCAGCAGCAGGGGGCAGGCGGGCTACACCTTC
TRBV27	TRBJ2-3	TRBD1	.	CASRRGQIVIDTQYF	TGTGCCAGCAGACGGGGACAGATTGTAATAGATACGCAGTATTTT
TRBV9	TRBJ1-3	.	.	CASSPSRDSGNTIYF	TGTGCCAGCAGCCCCAGCAGGGACTCTGGAAACACCATATATTTT
TRBV5-8	TRBJ2-2	TRBD1	once	CASSLAVRGQNTGELFF	TGTGCCAGCAGCTTGGCCGTGAGGGGGCAGAACACCGGGGAGCTGTTTTTT